Detailed here is one TCR beta chain. RNA was extracted with the RNeasy kit, and a quantity of about 0.45 to 1 ug was reverse transcribed using random hexamers. TCRdb passed the immunoSEQ multiplex PCR reads through MiXCR, listing each CDR3 protein once. The profile shows about 73,000 distinct CDR3 sequences, around 96% of them singletons. Germline CDR1 is MNHEY and CDR2 is SVGEGT. Deletions cut 8 bases from V and 3 bases from J, with 19 bases between. CDR3 length: 15 amino acids. The data originate from a study of CD8 T cells in Susac syndrome. The TCR originated in a human donor with multiple sclerosis. Material: CD8+ T cells from PBMCs. The rearrangement joins TRBV6-2 or TRBV6-3 to TRBJ1-2; no clear D. The CDR3 loop is CASGMSLVADYGYTF. CDR3 DNA sequence: TGTGCCAGCGGTATGAGCCTTGTTGCGGACTATGGCTACACCTTC.